These T cell receptor beta chains were read from a single sample in a study of blood T cell repertoires in COVID-19. The method was immunoSEQ multiplex PCR; TCRdb's version includes in-frame clones alone and lacks a portion of them. Among around 150,000 clones, approximately 79% were seen once, and the ten largest hold 5.5% to 7.5%. Input material: peripheral blood. The receptors come from a woman in her thirties or forties with COVID-19, enrolled during active disease. CDR3s leave out the opening cysteine and the closing phenylalanine or tryptophan. Size values are once, few and many counts, or a class for expanded clones, and some rows have none.

size: few; J: TRBJ1-4; V: TRBV6-5; CDR3: ASSITGGDEKLF
size: many; J: TRBJ1-4; V: TRBV20-1; CDR3: SARSVWTVL
size: NA; J: TRBJ2-7; V: TRBV7-8; CDR3: ASSREGTVAYEQY
size: NA; J: TRBJ2-2; V: TRBV7-3; CDR3: ASSLNQAGANTGELF
size: NA; J: TRBJ1-3; V: TRBV29-1; CDR3: SVQGNGNTIY
size: NA; J: TRBJ2-3; V: TRBV25-1; CDR3: ASSPRLAVTSDTQY
size: NA; J: TRBJ2-3; V: TRBV9; CDR3: ASTPRGGHTQY
size: NA; J: TRBJ1-5; V: TRBV2; CDR3: ASRPMGTGNQPQH
size: NA; J: TRBJ1-1; V: TRBV27; CDR3: ASSPQGRIAEAF
size: once; J: TRBJ1-1; V: TRBV7-2; CDR3: ASSSTGVVNTEAF
size: NA; J: TRBJ2-1; V: TRBV5-1; CDR3: ASRDLAGGYNEQF
size: NA; J: TRBJ1-5; V: TRBV6-2/TRBV6-3; CDR3: ASSRPGTGEQPQH
size: NA; J: TRBJ2-7; V: TRBV6-5; CDR3: ASSKPGQSYEQY
size: NA; J: TRBJ2-3; V: TRBV6-5; CDR3: ASREASTDTQY
size: once; J: TRBJ2-3; V: TRBV29-1; CDR3: STAGGVSTDTQY
size: NA; J: TRBJ1-6; V: TRBV9; CDR3: ASSTGDGYNSPLH
size: NA; J: TRBJ2-1; V: TRBV21-1; CDR3: ARIGPSQQQF
size: NA; J: TRBJ1-6; V: TRBV30; CDR3: AWSNPGLGNSPLH
size: NA; J: TRBJ2-7; V: TRBV3-1/TRBV3-2; CDR3: ASSQGDLTRQY
size: once; J: TRBJ1-6; V: TRBV9; CDR3: ASSVATGGESPLH
size: NA; J: TRBJ1-3; V: TRBV28; CDR3: ASSSYRGRTGNTIY
size: NA; J: TRBJ1-2; V: TRBV6-5; CDR3: ASSTGGRDYT
size: few; J: TRBJ1-5; V: TRBV20-1; CDR3: SASVGASSNQPQH
size: once; J: TRBJ2-5; V: TRBV9; CDR3: ASTRGGAKETQY
size: few; J: TRBJ2-7; V: TRBV27; CDR3: ASRTSGSYEQY
size: NA; J: TRBJ1-5; V: TRBV19; CDR3: ASSIEGGKNQPQH
size: NA; J: TRBJ2-7; V: TRBV5-4; CDR3: ASSRYQGDGDEQY
size: NA; J: TRBJ2-5; V: TRBV6-6; CDR3: ASRTSGGEETQY
size: NA; J: TRBJ1-1; V: TRBV3-1/TRBV3-2; CDR3: ASSQTGQMNTEAF
size: NA; J: TRBJ2-1; V: TRBV5-8; CDR3: ASSSERGEQF
size: once; J: TRBJ1-2; V: TRBV12-3/TRBV12-4; CDR3: ASRITGDYGYT
size: once; J: TRBJ1-3; V: TRBV4-2; CDR3: ASSQSGTTFSSGNTIY
size: once; J: TRBJ2-5; V: TRBV24-1; CDR3: ATSDPRGVGRETQY
size: NA; J: TRBJ2-3; V: TRBV15; CDR3: ATSREMTGVTDTQY
size: NA; J: TRBJ1-2; V: TRBV3-1/TRBV3-2; CDR3: ASSQADRGHGYT
size: NA; J: TRBJ2-3; V: TRBV3-1/TRBV3-2; CDR3: ASSRQVSTDTQY
size: once; J: TRBJ1-2; V: TRBV3-1/TRBV3-2; CDR3: ASSQVDSTIYGYT
size: NA; J: TRBJ1-1; V: TRBV6-1; CDR3: ASSEHRGLTEAF
size: NA; J: TRBJ1-1; V: TRBV7-3; CDR3: ASSKDTLGEAF
size: NA; J: TRBJ2-3; V: TRBV3-1/TRBV3-2; CDR3: ASSQPGLAGSTDTQY
size: NA; J: TRBJ2-3; V: TRBV2; CDR3: ASSWSGSGADTQY
size: NA; J: TRBJ1-2; V: TRBV5-4; CDR3: ASSLWGGNLHGYT
size: NA; J: TRBJ2-5; V: TRBV27; CDR3: ASSMGTSGSETQY
size: many; J: TRBJ2-2; V: TRBV10-1; CDR3: ASSLGLAGNTGELF
size: few; J: TRBJ1-4; V: TRBV6-5; CDR3: ASSWLGGEGEKLF
size: NA; J: TRBJ2-2; V: TRBV10-1; CDR3: ASSEQSVNTGELF
size: NA; J: TRBJ2-1; V: TRBV7-6; CDR3: ASSLIARLGVDEQF
size: NA; J: TRBJ2-5; V: TRBV5-4; CDR3: ASTLGGRKETQY
size: NA; J: TRBJ2-3; V: TRBV12-3/TRBV12-4; CDR3: ASTGGGPDTQY
size: few; J: TRBJ1-6; V: TRBV27; CDR3: ASTSQVVLNSPLH
size: NA; J: TRBJ2-7; V: TRBV5-1; CDR3: ASSLDGTSGSIQY
size: NA; J: TRBJ2-2; V: TRBV7-9; CDR3: ASSLTLGELF
size: NA; J: TRBJ2-7; V: TRBV27; CDR3: ASSLLTGSYEQY
size: NA; J: TRBJ2-3; V: TRBV19; CDR3: ASSIDRFRDTQY
size: NA; J: TRBJ2-1; V: TRBV6-5; CDR3: ASRPHRGLNNEQF
size: NA; J: TRBJ2-2; V: TRBV27; CDR3: ASSLGAEYTGELF
size: NA; J: TRBJ2-5; V: TRBV5-6; CDR3: ASSLVERVETQY
size: NA; J: TRBJ1-1; V: TRBV9; CDR3: ASSRQVMNTEAF
size: NA; J: TRBJ2-5; V: TRBV7-3; CDR3: ASSSRGGRGETQY
size: NA; J: TRBJ2-2; V: TRBV24-1; CDR3: ATSDLLVGELF